The 4 T cell receptor beta chains listed next were all sequenced from one sample in a study of blood T cell repertoires in COVID-19. Sequencing used immunoSEQ multiplex PCR; TCRdb keeps in-frame clones, though not all of them. Of tens of thousands of clones listed, about 90% are singletons. The sample was peripheral blood. The receptor source for this set is a human donor in a cohort sampled during active COVID-19.

The chain combines TRBV4-3 with TRBJ1-3, with D possibly TRBD1 on 6 matching bases. CDR1 and CDR2 (germline): LGHNA, YSLEER. The V gene lost 4 bases and the J gene lost 8 bases, with 12 bases spanning the gap. The CDR3 runs 13 residues. CDR3 amino acids: CASSPSAGDTIYF. The DNA for the CDR3 is TGCGCCAGCAGCCCTTCAGCAGGGGACACCATATATTTT.

This chain uses TRBV14 with TRBJ2-7; weak D call: TRBD1 (6 bases). The V gene lost 1 base and the J gene lost 2 bases, with 12 bases spanning the gap. Per germline, CDR1 SGHDN and CDR2 FVKESK. The CDR3 length is 15 residues. This CDR3 is CASSQAVRGTYEQYF. The DNA for the CDR3 is TGTGCCAGCAGCCAAGCAGTCAGGGGAACCTACGAGCAGTACTTC.

The rearrangement links TRBV13 to TRBJ2-7; D gene uncertain. The CDR3 sequence is 15 residues long. Trimming cost V 0 bases and J 5 bases, with 14 bases left between them. Germline loops: CDR1 PRHDT, CDR2 FYEKMQ (reference sequence). CDR3 coding DNA: TGTGCCAGCAGCTTAGGCCGGAGTGGCTACAACGAGCAGTACTTC. The encoded protein is CASSLGRSGYNEQYF.

The J gene is TRBJ1-4, the V gene TRBV9, with D tentatively TRBD1 (6 bases). Trimming stripped 0 bases from V and 12 bases from J, with 15 bases between. Germline V gene lookup returns CDR1 SGDLS and CDR2 YYNGEE. This CDR3 is built from 14 residues. The CDR3 spells CASSVGDIRGELFF. The CDR3 coding sequence is TGTGCCAGCAGCGTAGGGGACATCCGTGGGGAACTGTTTTTT.